The sequence of this T cell receptor (beta chain) was determined in a study of a mutant IDH1 vaccine in newly diagnosed glioma. The overall study: Beforehand, treatment had been radiotherapy, temozolomide, or both; the majority received both. Study conclusions and caveats: Pseudoprogression apparently lacked any relation to changes in top peripheral T cell clonotypes.

The CDR3 spans 15 residues. CDR1 is SGHAT and CDR2 is FQNNGV in the germline V gene. Trimming removed 0 bases from V and 2 bases from J; junction bases left unmatched: 3. This clone has more than one count but fewer than ten. Its antigen is not known. Time point given: week 23, last vaccination. Topical imiquimod was applied with each vaccine dose, which held 300 ug of mutant IDH1 20-mer peptide. The table came from immunoSEQ multiplex PCR; TCRdb's copy has only in-frame clones and leaves some out. The sample has some 38,000 clones, 80% to 90% seen once; the top ten hold around 5%. The source was PBMCs, collected from a glioma patient whose treatment included an IDH1 peptide vaccine. The V call is TRBV11-2, the J call TRBJ2-7; 8 positions match TRBD2. The source of this sequence is a man between 40 and 49 years old with glioma. The CDR3 spells CASSLELAVPYEQYF. CDR3 DNA sequence: TGTGCCAGCAGCTTAGAACTAGCGGTTCCCTACGAGCAGTACTTC.